A single T cell receptor (beta chain) is shown here with its context. Its target is not known. TCRdb keeps only in-frame clones here, not all; method: immunoSEQ multiplex PCR. The sample has a few hundred thousand clones, over 75% seen once. These data come from a study of cytomegalovirus exposure and HLA in healthy donors. Turning to the study itself: According to later analysis, the same platform produced the 120 or so validation and about 630 first-cohort repertoires.

Overall study findings and caveats: In the 95 to 150 validation repertoires, a later analysis found that first-cohort TCR clusters tended to co-occur. Overall, roughly 160 TCR beta chains were annotated as cytomegalovirus-associated.

With 6 bases removed from V and 4 bases from J, the gap between germline ends came to 13 bases. The germline CDR1 and CDR2 sequences are LGHNT and FRNRAP. The CDR3 has 14 amino acids. The rearrangement joins TRBV12-5 to TRBJ1-5; possible D gene TRBD1, 5 bases. The sample comprised PBMCs. This receptor was identified in a man between 25 and 39 years old in good health and CMV-seronegative. The chain's CDR3 is CASGLDRSNQPQHF. For the CDR3, the DNA is TGTGCTAGTGGGCTTGACAGATCTAATCAGCCCCAGCATTTT.